This paragraph reports one T cell receptor (beta chain). The antigen is undetermined. These data are taken from a study of identical twins. The study's findings and limits: Findings depended on cross-sectional statistics rather than tracking the same donors. Sequences that were beta out-of-frame showed weaker excess twin sharing. While abundant cord blood beta clonotypes carried fewer insertions, memory repertoires showed no such pattern.

TCRdb re-analysed the 5' RACE reads in MiXCR, keeping a single row per CDR3 protein. The sample consists of under 300,000 distinct CDR3 sequences, about an eighth of them appearing once. The V end was cut by 1 base, the J end by 7 bases, with 10 bases between. This CDR3 has 14 amino acids. CDR1 is LGHDT, CDR2 YNNKEL, per germline (reference sequence). This chain links TRBV3-1 with TRBJ1-4; no definite D call. Sequences were obtained from memory (CD45RO+) T cells sorted from blood. This clonotype was sampled from a woman aged 18-29 years in good health. CDR3 nucleotides: TGTGCCAGCAGCCAAGGACCGACTGGTGAAAAACTGTTTTTT. Residues: CASSQGPTGEKLFF. The full variable domain, its missing parts supplied by reference TRBV3-1 and TRBJ1-4, is DTAVSQTPKYLVTQMGNDKSIKCEQNLGHDTMYWYKQDSKKFLKIMFSYNNKELIINETVPNRFSPKSPDKAHLNLHINSLELGDSAVYFCASSQGPTGEKLFFGSGTQLSVL.